The 23 T cell receptor beta chains below all came from one sample that was sequenced in a study of blood T cell repertoires in COVID-19. The method was immunoSEQ multiplex PCR; TCRdb's version includes in-frame clones alone and lacks a portion of them. In the table there are 150,000 to 200,000 clones, about 82% of which are singletons. Sequencing was performed on peripheral blood. All receptors derive from a woman in her twenties or thirties with acute or convalescent COVID-19.

This clone was seen more than once but under ten times. The chain has TRBV5-1 and TRBJ2-5; D perhaps matches TRBD1 (6 bases). Between the trimmed V and J ends, which lost 5 bases and 2 bases, there was a span of 13 bases. The CDR3 sequence is 14 residues long. Germline values: CDR1 SGHRS, CDR2 YFSETQ. The DNA of the CDR3 is TGCGCCAGCAGAACTCAAGGGGGACAAGAGACCCAGTACTTC. Protein product: CASRTQGGQETQYF.

V gene TRBV15 combines with J gene TRBJ2-1; D may be TRBD1 (6 bases). The CDR3 is 14 amino acids. Germline loops: CDR1 LNHNV, CDR2 YYDKDF (reference sequence). The V end lost 1 base, the J end lost 8 bases, and 12 bases lay between the germline ends. CDR3 nucleotide sequence: TGTGCCACCAGCAGAGCCCAGGGGTTCGATGAGCAGTTCTTC. Translating gives CATSRAQGFDEQFF.

V is TRBV10-2 and J is TRBJ2-7; the match to TRBD2 covers 14 bases. Germline V gene lookup returns CDR1 WSHSY and CDR2 SAAADI. CDR3 size: 14 residues. The junction had 4 bases not matched to a gene; V was cut back by 7 bases and J by 5 bases. The CDR3 DNA follows: TGCGCCAGCAAGACTAGCGGGAGGGGGAACGAGCAGTACTTC. Its protein product is CASKTSGRGNEQYF.

The rearrangement uses TRBV6-2 or TRBV6-3 and TRBJ2-5; 11 bases are shared with TRBD2. CDR3 length: 16 residues. J gave up 5 bases and V 4 bases, and 9 bases lay outside the gene matches. Germline V gene data show CDR1 as MNHEY and CDR2 as SVGEGT. CDR3 amino acids: CASSSPTSGSMETQYF. The CDR3 nucleotides are TGTGCCAGCAGTTCTCCAACTAGCGGGAGTATGGAGACCCAGTACTTC.

The genes are TRBV30 and TRBJ1-2; D gene ambiguous. V was trimmed by 0 bases and J by 4 bases, leaving 9 bases between them. Germline CDR1 is GTSNPN and CDR2 is SVGIG (reference sequence). The CDR3 has 13 amino acids. The CDR3 reads CAWSVGQAYGYTF. The CDR3 nucleotides are TGTGCCTGGAGTGTTGGGCAGGCCTATGGCTACACCTTC.

The chain joins TRBV7-2 to TRBJ2-7, with TRBD1 matching 8 bases. The CDR3 covers 15 residues. The trim removed 6 bases at V and 0 bases at J, leaving 7 bases unmatched. CDR1 and CDR2 (germline): SGHTA, FQGNSA. The CDR3 loop reads CASSFDRGSSYEQYF. In DNA, the CDR3 is TGTGCCAGCAGTTTCGACAGGGGCAGCTCCTACGAGCAGTACTTC.

In nucleotides, the CDR3 is TGTGCCAGCAGAGTTAGCGGGGGAGGAGATACGCAGTATTTT. It encodes CASRVSGGGDTQYF. The chain carries TRBV28 and TRBJ2-3; the match to TRBD2 covers 9 bases. CDR3 length: 14 residues. The ends lost 6 bases at V and 5 bases at J; junction bases unmatched: 6. Germline V gene data show CDR1 as MDHEN and CDR2 as SYDVKM.

V usage is TRBV7-2 and J usage is TRBJ2-2; perhaps TRBD2 as D (5 bases). From germline, CDR1 is SGHTA and CDR2 FQGNSA. The CDR3 has 15 residues. V dropped 5 bases and J dropped 6 bases, with 16 bases sitting between them. CDR3 residues: CASSETEVRAGELFF. CDR3 DNA: TGTGCCAGCAGCGAAACGGAGGTCCGAGCCGGGGAGCTGTTTTTT.

V gene TRBV7-9 combines with J gene TRBJ1-5; 7 bases are a match to TRBD1. This CDR3 region has 13 residues. In germline, CDR1 is SEHNR, CDR2 FQNEAQ (reference sequence). The V and J ends lost 5 bases and 8 bases, in that order; junction bases with no gene match: 6. This CDR3 reads CASSPGQLEPQHF. The CDR3 nucleotides read TGTGCCAGCAGCCCGGGACAGCTGGAGCCCCAGCATTTT. The entire variable domain, with the rest obtained from reference TRBV7-9 and TRBJ1-5, is as follows: DTGVSQNPRHKITKRGQNVTFRCDPISEHNRLYWYRQTLGQGPEFLTYFQNEAQLEKSRLLSDRFSAERPKGSFSTLEIQRTEQGDSAMYLCASSPGQLEPQHFGDGTRLSIL.

J is TRBJ1-6 and V is TRBV6-2 or TRBV6-3; D remains unclear. CDR3 length: 14 amino acids. V lost 5 bases and J lost 3, with 8 bases in between. CDR1 MNHEY and CDR2 SVGEGT come from the germline V gene. The CDR3: CASSREVYNSPLHF. The CDR3 nucleotides read TGTGCCAGCAGTAGAGAGGTCTATAATTCACCCCTCCACTTT.

The chain is built from TRBV7-2 and TRBJ1-4, with D unclear. V lost 0 bases and J lost 7, with 9 bases in between. The CDR3 is 14 residues long. Germline V lookup: CDR1 SGHTA, CDR2 FQGNSA. The CDR3 protein is CASSLALTSEKLFF. CDR3 coding DNA: TGTGCCAGCAGCTTAGCGCTAACGAGTGAAAAACTGTTTTTT.

The chain joins TRBV6-1 to TRBJ2-5; tentatively, D is TRBD2 (6 bases). Per germline, CDR1 MNHNS and CDR2 SASEGT. The CDR3 sequence is 14 residues long. Trimming took 5 bases from V and 6 from J, leaving 16 bases between them. In DNA, the CDR3 is TGTGCCAGCAGTTGGGGGGAGAAAACAAAGACCCAGTACTTC. As protein: CASSWGEKTKTQYF.

This chain links TRBV2 with TRBJ1-5; maybe TRBD1 (5 bases). This CDR3 region has 12 residues. Trimming removed 6 bases at V and 7 bases at J, with 10 bases between. Germline loops: CDR1 SNHLY, CDR2 FYNNEI. DNA of the CDR3: TGTGCCAGCAGGGGGGGTATCCAGCCCCAGCATTTT. This translates into CASRGGIQPQHF.

V and J are TRBV19 and TRBJ2-7; 7 nucleotides line up with TRBD1. CDR1 is LNHDA and CDR2 is SQIVND in the germline V gene (reference sequence). This CDR3 is built from 13 residues. Trimming at V came to 8 bases and at J to 3 bases, leaving 7 bases not matched to a gene. In DNA, the CDR3 is TGTGCCAGTCGGAAGGGGGCTGACTACGAGCAGTACTTC. The encoded protein is CASRKGADYEQYF.

V gene TRBV30 combines with J gene TRBJ2-5; the D gene is possibly TRBD1 (7 bases). V dropped 2 bases and J dropped 10 bases, with 20 bases sitting between them. This CDR3 is built from 14 residues. In germline, CDR1 is GTSNPN, CDR2 SVGIG (reference sequence). CDR3 nucleotide sequence: TGTGCCTGGAGTCCCGGACAGGTCCTGGGGGGCCAGTACTTC. It encodes CAWSPGQVLGGQYF.

V gene TRBV19 combines with J gene TRBJ2-7, with 9 bases aligning to TRBD2. Trimming took 3 bases from V and 0 from J; bases not matched to a gene: 6. The CDR3 has 16 residues. Germline V CDR1 and CDR2: LNHDA, SQIVND (reference sequence). Written as DNA, the CDR3 is TGTGCCAGTAGTATCAAAGGCGGGGGGGCCTCCTACGAGCAGTACTTC. This gives the protein CASSIKGGGASYEQYF.

This clone appeared many times. The rearrangement links TRBV29-1 to TRBJ2-5, with no clear D. The CDR3 runs 12 residues. Germline values: CDR1 SQVTM, CDR2 ANQGSEA. Trimming left V 6 bases short and J 5 bases short, with 13 bases between. In nucleotides, the CDR3 is TGCAGCGTGGAAACAGTGCGCGAGACCCAGTACTTC. The encoded protein is CSVETVRETQYF.

The V gene is TRBV28, the J gene TRBJ2-5, with 7 bases matching TRBD1. CDR1 is MDHEN and CDR2 is SYDVKM in the germline V gene. V shed 5 bases, J shed 3 bases, and the junction held 9 bases outside the gene matches. The CDR3 runs 15 residues. CDR3 amino acids: CASSHRGSRKETQYF. The CDR3 nucleotides are TGTGCCAGCAGTCACAGGGGTTCACGAAAAGAGACCCAGTACTTC.

The chain recombines TRBV11-2 with TRBJ1-1; D perhaps matches TRBD1 (5 bases). This CDR3 is 18 amino acids long. Looked up from germline, CDR1 is SGHAT and CDR2 is FQNNGV. V was cut by 3 bases and J by 0 bases, with 20 bases left in between. For the CDR3, the DNA is TGTGCCAGCAGCTTTATTTCTTGGGGCGCGATAATGAACACTGAAGCTTTCTTT. The encoded protein is CASSFISWGAIMNTEAFF.

The chain employs TRBV3-1 (or the pseudogene TRBV3-2) and TRBJ1-2; unclear D gene. CDR3 length equals 12 residues. The germline gives CDR1 LGHDT, CDR2 YNNKEL (reference sequence). V lost 5 bases to trimming and J lost 10 bases, with 14 bases between them. The DNA of the CDR3 is TGTGCCAGCAGCTTTCTAAGCTTGTCCTACACCTTC. Translation: CASSFLSLSYTF.

This clone was seen a handful of times. The chain uses TRBV5-5 and TRBJ1-3; the match to TRBD1 covers 11 bases. Germline V lookup: CDR1 SGHKS, CDR2 YYEKEE (reference sequence). The CDR3 has 17 amino acids. Trimming cost V 3 bases and J 3 bases; bases outside gene matches: 8. DNA for the CDR3: TGTGCCAGCAGCTCCCTTGGGACAGGGGGACATGGAAACACCATATATTTT. Translating it yields CASSSLGTGGHGNTIYF.

The chain's CDR3 is CASSLAGGNYNEQFF. DNA for the CDR3: TGCGCCAGCAGTTTAGCGGGAGGCAACTACAATGAGCAGTTCTTC. The chain joins TRBV10-2 to TRBJ2-1; 10 nucleotides match TRBD2. The V gene's germline CDR1 is WSHSY and CDR2 SAAADI. CDR3 length: 15 residues. The J segment lost 3 bases and the V segment lost 5 bases, leaving 4 bases of the junction unmatched.

The chain employs TRBV4-3 and TRBJ1-2; 12 nucleotides align to TRBD1. Unmatched junction bases numbered 5, after V lost 2 bases and J lost 4 bases. The CDR3 contains 16 residues. Germline loops: CDR1 LGHNA, CDR2 YSLEER. The CDR3 protein is CASSQIGTGGRYGYTF. The CDR3 nucleotides read TGCGCCAGCAGCCAAATTGGGACAGGGGGCCGCTATGGCTACACCTTC.